One sample yielded the 27 T cell receptor beta chains listed below, sequenced in a study of patients and donors after allogeneic stem cell transplantation. TCRdb independently ran MiXCR on the RT-PCR reads; one entry per CDR3 protein. The repertoire consists of approximately 88,000 distinct CDR3 sequences, with roughly 5.1% occurring once and the leading ten covering less than 3%. Sequences were obtained from blood, either unsorted or a sorted T cell fraction (not recorded which). The receptors here all came from a human donor who was either an allogeneic HSCT recipient or a stem cell or donor lymphocyte infusion donor (not recorded which). It is not recorded whose cells these are; they may come from a transplant donor.

There are many counts of this clonotype. For the CDR3, the DNA is TGTGCCAGCAGTTCGGTGGAGAACACCGGGGAGCTGTTTTTT. Protein product: CASSSVENTGELFF. V is TRBV6-5 and J is TRBJ2-2; D is ambiguous. Trimming pared 4 bases from V and 1 base from J, leaving 7 bases between. The CDR3 is 14 residues long. Germline CDR1 reads MNHEY; CDR2 reads SVGAGI.

This clonotype appeared many times. This sequence joins TRBV19 and TRBJ1-4; 9 bases are a match to TRBD1. CDR1 is LNHDA, CDR2 SQIVND, per germline (reference sequence). This CDR3 region has 14 residues. V lost 6 bases and J lost 8; bases outside the gene matches: 7. CDR3 protein: CASSKRQGEEKLFF. The CDR3, as DNA: TGTGCCAGTAGCAAACGACAGGGGGAGGAAAAACTGTTTTTT. The complete variable domain, with remaining parts taken from reference TRBV19 and TRBJ1-4, reads DGGITQSPKYLFRKEGQNVTLSCEQNLNHDAMYWYRQDPGQGLRLIYYSQIVNDFQKGDIAEGYSVSREKKESFPLTVTSAQKNPTAFYLCASSKRQGEEKLFFGSGTQLSVL.

This clonotype was observed at least ten times. The chain is built from TRBV12-3 or TRBV12-4 and TRBJ1-5; D is perhaps TRBD1 (5 bases). V dropped 4 bases and J dropped 7 bases, with 14 bases sitting between them. The CDR3 length is 14 residues. Here the CDR3 DNA reads TGTGCCAGCAGTTCATCAGGGACTCGGCAGCCCCAGCATTTT. It is translated as CASSSSGTRQPQHF.

The chain carries TRBV28 and TRBJ1-2, with TRBD1 identical over 10 bases. Looked up from germline, CDR1 is MDHEN and CDR2 is SYDVKM. The CDR3 is made up of 15 amino acids. V trimming: 7 bases; J trimming: 5 bases; junction bases outside the gene matches: 10. The CDR3 DNA is TGTGCCAGCAAAACCGGGACAGGGGCCGCTTATGGCTACACCTTC. Translated: CASKTGTGAAYGYTF.

This clonotype was detected a few times. The genes are TRBV4-2 and TRBJ1-3; 7 bases are a match to TRBD1. V lost 0 bases and J lost 0; bases outside the gene matches: 5. The CDR3 loop spans 17 amino acids. In germline, CDR1 is LGHNA, CDR2 YNFKEQ. CDR3 nucleotide sequence: TGTGCCAGCAGCCAAGAGGGAGGGGGCTTCTCTGGAAACACCATATATTTT. It encodes CASSQEGGGFSGNTIYF.

This clonotype was observed many times. The chain joins TRBV6-1 to TRBJ2-3; D may be TRBD2 (5 bases). Trimming cost V 6 bases and J 2 bases, with 15 bases left between them. CDR3 length equals 15 residues. Germline V CDR1 and CDR2: MNHNS, SASEGT. The DNA for the CDR3 is TGTGCCAGCAGGCCCTTAGCGACTTCCACAGATACGCAGTATTTT. Its protein is CASRPLATSTDTQYF.

This clonotype was seen repeatedly, ten times or more. This chain joins TRBV29-1 and TRBJ2-1; weak D call: TRBD1 (6 bases). Trimming pared 6 bases from V and 4 bases from J, leaving 13 bases between. CDR1 and CDR2 (germline): SQVTM, ANQGSEA. This CDR3 is built from 13 residues. The chain's CDR3 is CSVGIDRYNEQFF. CDR3 bases: TGCAGCGTCGGGATTGACAGGTACAATGAGCAGTTCTTC.

This clonotype was seen a few times. V usage is TRBV20-1 and J usage is TRBJ1-5, with D tentatively TRBD1 (5 bases). This CDR3 spans 14 amino acids. CDR1 is DFQATT and CDR2 is SNEGSKA in the germline V gene (reference sequence). V was clipped by 6 bases and J by 2 bases, with 14 bases between them. CDR3 sequence (DNA): TGCAGTGCCATCGAGGGCAGGGGCAATCAGCCCCAGCATTTT. Amino acids: CSAIEGRGNQPQHF.

Many counts were recorded for this clonotype. This chain uses TRBV20-1 with TRBJ1-3; TRBD1 is a possible D gene (5 bases). V gave up 6 bases and J gave up 0 bases, with 18 bases separating them. This CDR3 region has 16 residues. Germline-derived CDR1 and CDR2 are DFQATT and SNEGSKA (reference sequence). This CDR3 is CSAWGRGRNSGNTIYF. The CDR3 region has the DNA TGCAGTGCCTGGGGCCGGGGCAGGAACTCTGGAAACACCATATATTTT.

The J gene is TRBJ2-5, the V gene TRBV4-2; 9 nucleotides agree with TRBD2. The germline gives CDR1 LGHNA, CDR2 YNFKEQ. CDR3 size: 16 residues. V shed 4 bases and J 5 bases; nucleotides not matched to a gene: 11. The CDR3 region has the DNA TGTGCCAGCAGCCCCGGCGGGGGGGCGACGGGCGAGACCCAGTACTTC. It is translated as CASSPGGGATGETQYF.

The chain has TRBV3-1 and TRBJ2-7, with unresolved D. Germline CDR1 reads LGHDT; CDR2 reads YNNKEL (reference sequence). This CDR3 has 14 amino acids. The germline V and J ends were trimmed by 3 bases and 2 bases, with 11 bases remaining between them. CDR3 coding DNA: TGTGCCAGCAGCCAGTCTTCCCAGGCCTACGAGCAGTACTTC. This translates into CASSQSSQAYEQYF.

Ten or more counts support this clonotype. The chain joins TRBV4-2 to TRBJ1-2; D is possibly TRBD1 (6 bases). The germline CDR1 and CDR2 sequences are LGHNA and YNFKEQ. V lost 1 base and J 8 bases, leaving 17 bases between the germline ends. The CDR3 extends over 15 amino acids. The CDR3 DNA is TGTGCCAGCAGCCAAGGACTACAGGGATCTCGGGGCTACACCTTC. Protein sequence: CASSQGLQGSRGYTF.

This chain uses TRBV5-1 with TRBJ2-7, with TRBD2 identical over 10 bases. This CDR3 has 17 residues. V was pared by 0 bases and J by 0 bases, with 6 bases of the junction left unmatched. The germline V gene has CDR1 SGHRS and CDR2 YFSETQ. The CDR3 nucleotides read TGCGCCAGCAGCTTGGAGCTAGCGGGGGCGAGCTCCTACGAGCAGTACTTC. It specifies CASSLELAGASSYEQYF.

This clonotype was counted ten times or more. This chain uses TRBV27 with TRBJ1-1; D might be TRBD1 (5 bases). Germline-derived CDR1 and CDR2 are MNHEY and SMNVEV (reference sequence). The CDR3 length is 14 residues. The V gene lost 7 bases and the J gene lost 4 bases, with 16 bases spanning the gap. The CDR3 nucleotides are TGTGCCAGCAATAGGTTAGCAGGGACCACTGAAGCTTTCTTT. Translated: CASNRLAGTTEAFF.

This clonotype has more than one count but fewer than ten. The V gene is TRBV28, the J gene TRBJ1-5, with TRBD1 as a possible D gene (6 bases). Between the trimmed V and J ends, which lost 6 bases and 8 bases, there was a span of 23 bases. Germline CDR1 is MDHEN and CDR2 is SYDVKM. CDR3 length equals 16 residues. CDR3 amino acids: CASRRSGGQNWEPQHF. For the CDR3, the DNA is TGTGCCAGCAGACGCTCCGGGGGGCAGAATTGGGAGCCCCAGCATTTT.

This clonotype was picked up many times. The rearrangement uses TRBV28 and TRBJ2-7, with 8 bases identical to TRBD2. The CDR3 spans 13 residues. V shed 5 bases and J 2 bases; nucleotides not matched to a gene: 2. The germline V gene has CDR1 MDHEN and CDR2 SYDVKM. This CDR3 is CASSSGGTYEQYF. The CDR3 DNA follows: TGTGCCAGCAGTAGCGGGGGAACCTACGAGCAGTACTTC. Supplemented by reference TRBV28 and TRBJ2-7, the full variable domain reads DVKVTQSSRYLVKRTGEKVFLECVQDMDHENMFWYRQDPGLGLRLIYFSYDVKMKEKGDIPEGYSVSREKKERFSLILESASTNQTSMYLCASSSGGTYEQYFGPGTRLTVT.

This clonotype has only a few counts. The V gene is TRBV6-1, the J gene TRBJ1-4; D unresolved. Germline CDR1 reads MNHNS; CDR2 reads SASEGT. There are 14 residues in the CDR3. V lost 3 bases, J lost 3 bases, and 8 bases lay in between. CDR3 loop: CASSDHGSNEKLFF. CDR3 sequence (DNA): TGTGCCAGCAGTGATCACGGTTCTAATGAAAAACTGTTTTTT.

This clonotype was recorded many times. The V and J genes are TRBV11-1 and TRBJ1-1; 7 bases fit TRBD1. This CDR3 region has 15 residues. J gave up 1 base and V 0 bases, and 2 bases lay outside the gene matches. Germline loops: CDR1 SGHAT, CDR2 FQDESV (reference sequence). The CDR3 DNA sequence: TGTGCCAGCAGCTTAGCCAACAGGGGGAACACTGAAGCTTTCTTT. This codes for CASSLANRGNTEAFF.

This clonotype was seen ten or more times. The genes are TRBV3-1 and TRBJ1-5; no definite D call. The ends were cut back, 4 bases at V and 4 bases at J, with 11 bases in the middle. The germline CDR1 and CDR2 sequences are LGHDT and YNNKEL (reference sequence). This CDR3 region has 14 residues. CDR3 coding DNA: TGTGCCAGCAGCCTCGCCACCGGAAATCAGCCCCAGCATTTT. The encoded protein is CASSLATGNQPQHF.

This clonotype has a count of ten or more. The chain combines TRBV7-2 with TRBJ2-1; TRBD2 is a possible D gene (5 bases). The CDR3 has 12 residues. V gave up 1 base and J gave up 15 bases, with 13 bases separating them. In germline, CDR1 is SGHTA, CDR2 FQGNSA. The CDR3 loop is CASSLGAVRGFF. In DNA, the CDR3 is TGTGCCAGCAGCTTAGGAGCCGTACGGGGGTTCTTC.

In this sample, this clonotype turned up a few times. J is TRBJ1-6 and V is TRBV5-6; D is uncertain. The germline gives CDR1 SGHDT, CDR2 YYEEEE. The V end was cut by 5 bases, the J end by 6 bases, with 12 bases between. The CDR3 runs to 14 residues. The CDR3 DNA reads TGTGCCAGCAGTTGGGGATTGGGTAATTCACCCCTCCACTTT. Translated, it gives CASSWGLGNSPLHF.

The table lists this clonotype with many counts. The rearrangement links TRBV4-2 to TRBJ2-6; D call uncertain. Between the trimmed V and J ends, which lost 0 bases and 0 bases, there was a span of 6 bases. The CDR3 has 16 amino acids. Germline V gene data show CDR1 as LGHNA and CDR2 as YNFKEQ. The CDR3 DNA follows: TGTGCCAGCAGCCAAGACCCGAACTCTGGGGCCAACGTCCTGACTTTC. Its translation: CASSQDPNSGANVLTF.

This clonotype was detected ten times or more. This sequence joins TRBV5-4 and TRBJ2-7, with 7 bases lining up with TRBD1. The germline gives CDR1 SGHNT, CDR2 YYREEE (reference sequence). Trimming cost V 4 bases and J 6 bases; bases outside gene matches: 7. The CDR3 runs 13 residues. The chain's CDR3 is CASSNHRGAEQYF. The CDR3 DNA reads TGTGCCAGCAGCAACCACAGGGGTGCCGAGCAGTACTTC.

This clonotype was counted at least ten times. The V and J genes are TRBV2 and TRBJ2-2; D gene unclear. The CDR3 has 16 residues. The V and J ends lost 5 bases and 0 bases respectively, with 13 bases between them. Per germline, CDR1 SNHLY and CDR2 FYNNEI. For the CDR3, the DNA is TGTGCCAGCAGTAGGAACGGCGCCGCGAACACCGGGGAGCTGTTTTTT. As protein: CASSRNGAANTGELFF.

This clonotype appeared a few times. The rearrangement links TRBV7-9 to TRBJ2-2; the D call may be TRBD1 or TRBD2 (5 bases each). V shed 6 bases and J shed 3 bases, with 14 bases lying between them. CDR3 length: 15 amino acids. Germline lookup yields CDR1 SEHNR and CDR2 FQNEAQ (reference sequence). CDR3 sequence (DNA): TGTGCCAGCAGGTGGGGGAATTCGGACACCGGGGAGCTGTTTTTT. Translated, it gives CASRWGNSDTGELFF.

Ten or more counts support this clonotype. This chain joins TRBV5-5 and TRBJ2-6, with D unclear. The germline V and J ends were trimmed by 1 base and 1 base, with 15 bases remaining between them. The CDR3 consists of 18 residues. Germline CDR1 and CDR2: SGHKS and YYEKEE (reference sequence). The CDR3 DNA sequence: TGTGCCAGCAGCTTGTTCTCCTCACAAGTGTCTGGGGCCAACGTCCTGACTTTC. Residues: CASSLFSSQVSGANVLTF.

This clonotype was recorded at least ten times. The gene calls are TRBV5-1 and TRBJ1-1; 8 bases map to TRBD1. Germline loops: CDR1 SGHRS, CDR2 YFSETQ. The CDR3 totals 14 residues. J lost 3 bases, V lost 4 bases, and 5 bases had no gene match. In DNA form, the CDR3 reads TGCGCCAGCAGCCGACAGGGGACCGACACTGAAGCTTTCTTT. Encoded protein: CASSRQGTDTEAFF.